Following are 13 T cell receptor beta chains from one sample sequenced in a study of response to subunit inactivated influenza vaccine. TCRdb ran MiXCR on the RT-PCR reads and lists one entry per CDR3 protein. The table has hundreds of thousands of distinct CDR3 sequences, 18% seen once. Sequences were derived from PBMCs from blood, sampled about 5 days after vaccination. The receptors were sampled from a man between 45 and 60 years old who received an inactivated influenza vaccine.

This sequence joins TRBV28 and TRBJ1-6; unclear D gene. The CDR3 is 14 residues long. Germline CDR1 MDHEN, CDR2 SYDVKM. Trimming left V 6 bases short and J 10 bases short, with 16 bases between. The CDR3 DNA reads as TGTGCCAGCAGCCGACGTGATATGAGCTCACCCCTCCACTTT. It translates to CASSRRDMSSPLHF.

This clonotype was observed at least ten times. V gene TRBV29-1 combines with J gene TRBJ2-7; 7 positions match TRBD1. V was pared by 6 bases and J by 4 bases, with 3 bases of the junction left unmatched. Germline assignment: CDR1 SQVTM and CDR2 ANQGSEA. The CDR3 spans 11 residues. The CDR3 protein is CSVGTDYEQYF. CDR3 bases: TGCAGCGTAGGGACAGATTACGAGCAGTACTTC.

This clonotype was recorded a few times. This sequence joins TRBV20-1 and TRBJ1-3; 7 bases fit TRBD1. The CDR3 runs 13 residues. V was pared by 4 bases and J by 4 bases, with 4 bases of the junction left unmatched. In germline, CDR1 is DFQATT, CDR2 SNEGSKA (reference sequence). DNA of the CDR3: TGCAGTGCTATACAGGGGTTCGGAAACACCATATATTTT. Translated: CSAIQGFGNTIYF.

CDR3 nucleotide sequence: TGTGCCAGCAGCCTAGGGCGTTCACCCCTCCACTTT. It encodes CASSLGRSPLHF. The gene calls are TRBV6-5 and TRBJ1-6; D remains ambiguous. V was pared by 6 bases and J by 9 bases, with 9 bases between. Germline CDR1 reads MNHEY; CDR2 reads SVGAGI. The CDR3 covers 12 residues.

The rearrangement joins TRBV3-1 to TRBJ2-7; D unclear. Germline lookup yields CDR1 LGHDT and CDR2 YNNKEL (reference sequence). The CDR3 spans 12 residues. V shed 0 bases and J shed 5 bases, with 5 bases lying between them. CDR3: CASSQDRNEQYF. In DNA, the CDR3 is TGTGCCAGCAGCCAAGATAGAAACGAGCAGTACTTC.

This clonotype was observed a few times. The CDR3: CSVGEAQPQHF. DNA of the CDR3: TGCAGTGTCGGGGAGGCCCAGCCCCAGCATTTT. V gene TRBV20-1 combines with J gene TRBJ1-5; D remains ambiguous. There are 11 residues in the CDR3. From germline, CDR1 is DFQATT and CDR2 SNEGSKA (reference sequence). The V end lost 7 bases, the J end lost 7 bases, and 11 bases lay between the germline ends.

This clonotype was picked up a small number of times. V usage is TRBV5-1 and J usage is TRBJ2-1; tentative D call: TRBD1 (6 bases). Trimming removed 4 bases from V and 9 bases from J, with 17 bases in between. The CDR3 totals 14 residues. Germline assignment: CDR1 SGHRS and CDR2 YFSETQ. This chain's CDR3 is CASSAGQGTGEQFF. The CDR3 DNA reads TGCGCCAGCAGCGCCGGTCAGGGGACGGGTGAGCAGTTCTTC.

CDR3 sequence reads: CAINPESGELFF. CDR3 nucleotide sequence: TGTGCCATCAACCCAGAGTCCGGGGAGCTGTTTTTT. This sequence joins TRBV10-3 and TRBJ2-2; D is unresolved. Trimming stripped 7 bases from V and 6 bases from J, with 9 bases between. Per germline, CDR1 ENHRY and CDR2 SYGVKD. CDR3 length: 12 amino acids.

Many counts were recorded for this clonotype. CDR3 region: CASSQDGIGTSGDVDTQYF. For the CDR3, the DNA is TGTGCCAGCAGCCAAGACGGGATCGGGACTAGCGGAGACGTTGATACGCAGTATTTT. V gene TRBV3-1 combines with J gene TRBJ2-3, with 11 nucleotides matching TRBD2. The V gene's germline CDR1 is LGHDT and CDR2 YNNKEL (reference sequence). The CDR3 is made up of 19 amino acids. J was trimmed by 6 bases and V by 0 bases; bases with no gene match: 14.

The V call is TRBV12-3 or TRBV12-4, the J call TRBJ2-5; TRBD2 agrees at 15 bases. The CDR3 contains 16 residues. V lost 5 bases and J lost 4; bases outside the gene matches: 5. The CDR3 region is CASSPPGLAGGETQYF. The DNA of the CDR3 is TGTGCCAGCAGTCCCCCGGGACTAGCGGGGGGAGAGACCCAGTACTTC.

This clonotype showed up just a few times. This sequence joins TRBV5-6 and TRBJ1-1, with D uncertain. CDR1 is SGHDT, CDR2 YYEEEE, per germline. The CDR3 is 14 residues long. The germline V and J ends were trimmed by 2 bases and 4 bases, with 12 bases remaining between them. CDR3 bases: TGTGCCAGCAGCTTCCCAACGTCCGGCACTGAAGCTTTCTTT. Its protein is CASSFPTSGTEAFF.

This clonotype was seen repeatedly, ten times or more. V usage is TRBV20-1 and J usage is TRBJ2-1, with D tentatively TRBD1 (5 bases). The length of the CDR3 is 16 residues. The germline gives CDR1 DFQATT, CDR2 SNEGSKA (reference sequence). The V end was cut by 2 bases, the J end by 1 base, with 15 bases between. The CDR3 DNA reads as TGCAGTGCTAGACCGACAGTAAGGGCTTCCTACAATGAGCAGTTCTTC. This translates into CSARPTVRASYNEQFF.

This chain joins TRBV12-3 or TRBV12-4 and TRBJ2-3; 9 nucleotides agree with TRBD2. This CDR3 comprises 17 residues. The junction had 11 bases not matched to a gene; V was cut back by 5 bases and J by 2 bases. CDR3 sequence (DNA): TGTGCCAGCAGTGGCCTGGGAAGCGGGGGGCTCACAGATACGCAGTATTTT. Its protein product is CASSGLGSGGLTDTQYF.